Sequencing of this T cell receptor (beta chain) was carried out in a study of regulatory T cells in long-lasting Graves disease. Turning to the study itself: Graves' cases, newly diagnosed, had used antithyroid drugs under 3 months. Study-wide results and limits: Preferential use of TRBV28, TRBJ1-2 and TRBJ2-5 was seen in persistent disease. Newly diagnosed Graves' patients exceeded persistent ones in TCR diversity.

This clonotype was observed at least ten times. The antigen is undetermined. In germline, CDR1 is MDHEN, CDR2 SYDVKM. The CDR3 loop spans 14 amino acids. Trimming pared 3 bases from V and 7 bases from J, leaving 13 bases between. Sequencing libraries for TCR beta were prepared with iRepertoire HTBI primers and Arm-PCR of CDR3 regions. TCRdb re-called the multiplex PCR reads through MiXCR, storing one row per CDR3 protein. The data show about 620,000 distinct CDR3 sequences, roughly 15% seen once. Stated time point: newly diagnosed GD, antithyroid drugs for less than 3 months. PBMC RNA was the source of the TCR library. The sample was also linked to a second study, of T cells in Graves' hyperthyroidism and ophthalmopathy. That report adds: In the blood, most expanded thyroid clonotypes above 0.001 appeared as well.

The chain employs TRBV28 and TRBJ1-5; a possible D gene is TRBD1 (6 bases). This receptor was identified in a woman aged 30 to 39 with Graves disease. Sequenced here: peripheral blood mononuclear cells (PBMCs), sampled at new diagnosis, from a patient treated with antithyroid drugs. Here the CDR3 reads CASSFEGGWQPQHF. The CDR3 coding sequence is TGTGCCAGCAGTTTCGAGGGGGGTTGGCAGCCCCAGCATTTT.